One and the same sample provided the 21 T cell receptor beta chains below, sequenced in a study of human T cells and chemical hapten exposure. Time point specified: healthy volunteer bleed at 6 weeks. Sequencing started from total RNA isolated from unfractionated whole blood. TCRdb analysed the RACE reads with MiXCR anew, one entry per CDR3 protein. The table includes fewer than 100,000 distinct CDR3 sequences, 8.5% to 9.5% detected once. The sample comprised whole blood. These TCRs come from a female donor in good health. Some clones in this sample may be carry-over from other donors' samples.

This clonotype has ten or more counts. DNA for the CDR3: TGCGCCAGCAGCTTCGTGGCAGACCGCACAGATACGCAGTATTTT. Translating it yields CASSFVADRTDTQYF. This sequence joins TRBV5-1 and TRBJ2-3; D gene ambiguous. CDR3 length equals 15 residues. V lost 2 bases, J lost 1 base, and 11 bases lay in between. Germline loops: CDR1 SGHRS, CDR2 YFSETQ.

The genes are TRBV7-2 and TRBJ2-1; possibly TRBD2 for D (6 bases). CDR3 length equals 15 residues. V gave up 2 bases and J gave up 7 bases, with 15 bases separating them. CDR1 is SGHTA and CDR2 is FQGNSA in the germline V gene. Written as DNA, the CDR3 is TGTGCCAGCAGCTTAACAGGAGGGGCGGGGAATGAGCAGTTCTTC. Translating it yields CASSLTGGAGNEQFF.

The chain combines TRBV7-2 with TRBJ1-1; D is uncertain. The germline gives CDR1 SGHTA, CDR2 FQGNSA. Trimming left V 5 bases short and J 0 bases short, with 13 bases between. This CDR3 has 15 residues. CDR3 sequence: CASSRRHSMNTEAFF. CDR3 DNA: TGTGCCAGCAGCCGAAGACACTCCATGAACACTGAAGCTTTCTTT.

Many counts were recorded for this clonotype. One end of the junction varies from germline; a read error may be responsible. This chain joins TRBV29-1 and TRBJ1-2, with D hard to call. This CDR3 has 14 amino acids. CDR1 and CDR2 (germline): SQVTM, ANQGSEA. The CDR3 here is CSVKEGGDFYGYTF. The CDR3 DNA is TGCAGCGTTAAAGAGGGCGGGGATTTCTATGGCTACACCTTC.

This sequence joins TRBV5-1 and TRBJ2-3; D gene uncertain. Looked up from germline, CDR1 is SGHRS and CDR2 is YFSETQ. V lost 5 bases and J lost 3, with 10 bases in between. The CDR3 is 13 amino acids. The DNA of the CDR3 is TGCGCCAGCAGACGTAGCCCGACAGATACGCAGTATTTT. This encodes CASRRSPTDTQYF.

There are a few counts of this clonotype. The CDR3 DNA follows: TGTGCCAGCAGATGGGGGGTCACTGAAGCTTTCTTT. Amino acids: CASRWGVTEAFF. The V and J genes are TRBV12-3 or TRBV12-4 and TRBJ1-1; D may be TRBD1 (5 bases). With 6 bases removed from V and 4 bases from J, the gap between germline ends came to 9 bases. This CDR3 is 12 amino acids long.

The chain uses TRBV6-6 and TRBJ1-5; tentative D call: TRBD1 (5 bases). Deletions cut 2 bases from V and 2 bases from J, with 16 bases between. The CDR3 spans 17 residues. CDR1 and CDR2 (germline): MNHNY, SVGAGI (reference sequence). CDR3 sequence: CASSYGPRGSRNQPQHF. Here the CDR3 DNA reads TGTGCCAGCAGTTACGGCCCTCGGGGGAGTCGCAATCAGCCCCAGCATTTT.

This chain joins TRBV30 and TRBJ1-4; TRBD1 is a possible D gene (5 bases). Germline loops: CDR1 GTSNPN, CDR2 SVGIG (reference sequence). V lost 3 bases, J lost 3 bases, and 14 bases lay in between. The CDR3 extends over 15 amino acids. The CDR3 DNA follows: TGTGCCTGGAGGGGACTGGTGGGATCTAATGAAAAACTGTTTTTT. Its protein is CAWRGLVGSNEKLFF.

This clonotype was seen repeatedly, ten times or more. The rearrangement links TRBV5-8 to TRBJ2-3; 9 nucleotides align to TRBD2. J was trimmed by 2 bases and V by 0 bases; bases with no gene match: 4. CDR3 length: 16 amino acids. CDR1 and CDR2 (germline): SGHTS, YDEGEE. CDR3 bases: TGTGCCAGCAGCTTGGGCGTAGCGGGGGCCACAGATACGCAGTATTTT. It yields the protein CASSLGVAGATDTQYF.

The chain combines TRBV20-1 with TRBJ2-3; 10 nucleotides align to TRBD2. This CDR3 is 15 amino acids long. The germline V gene has CDR1 DFQATT and CDR2 SNEGSKA (reference sequence). V shed 1 base, J shed 4 bases, and the junction held 5 bases outside the gene matches. CDR3 coding DNA: TGCAGTGCTAGAGCGATACTAGCGGGGTCAGATACGCAGTATTTT. Protein product: CSARAILAGSDTQYF.

This clonotype showed up just a few times. V is TRBV28 and J is TRBJ2-6; the match to TRBD1 covers 8 bases. CDR1 and CDR2 (germline): MDHEN, SYDVKM. V was clipped by 1 base and J by 0 bases; unmatched bases: 11. This CDR3 has 20 residues. CDR3 coding DNA: TGTGCCAGCAGTTTATTGAGCTCAGGGGGCTCCAGCTCTGGGGCCAACGTCCTGACTTTC. Translated: CASSLLSSGGSSSGANVLTF.

The V and J genes are TRBV5-4 and TRBJ2-7; D is tentatively TRBD1 or TRBD2 (5 bases each). Between the trimmed V and J ends, which lost 2 bases and 6 bases, there was a span of 15 bases. CDR3 length: 14 residues. CDR1 and CDR2 from the germline V gene are SGHNT and YYREEE (reference sequence). The CDR3 sequence is CASSFARGPLEQYF. DNA for the CDR3: TGTGCCAGCAGCTTTGCGAGGGGCCCTCTCGAGCAGTACTTC.

This clonotype was counted many times. The chain recombines TRBV6-5 with TRBJ1-5; D uncertain. CDR3 length: 14 amino acids. The germline V gene has CDR1 MNHEY and CDR2 SVGAGI. V was shortened by 5 bases and J by 1 base, with 9 bases between the two germline ends. The CDR3 region is CASSLGLSNQPQHF. The DNA for the CDR3 is TGTGCCAGCAGTCTGGGTCTCAGCAATCAGCCCCAGCATTTT.

This clonotype was counted many times. The rearrangement links TRBV10-2 to TRBJ1-5, with no clear D. V lost 5 bases and J lost 0, with 8 bases in between. The length of the CDR3 is 14 residues. CDR1 is WSHSY, CDR2 SAAADI, per germline. Here the CDR3 DNA reads TGCGCCAGCAGTTTGACTTATAGCAATCAGCCCCAGCATTTT. It specifies CASSLTYSNQPQHF.

This clonotype came up a few times. The chain links TRBV12-3 or TRBV12-4 to TRBJ1-1; perhaps TRBD1 as D (5 bases). V was trimmed by 1 base and J by 5 bases, leaving 8 bases between them. The CDR3 is 13 residues long. The CDR3 spells CASSLGQPTEAFF. In DNA, the CDR3 is TGTGCCAGCAGTTTAGGACAGCCGACTGAAGCTTTCTTT.

This chain joins TRBV6-4 and TRBJ1-1; D gene uncertain. Germline CDR1 reads MRHNA; CDR2 reads SNTAGT. V lost 4 bases and J 5 bases, leaving 11 bases between the germline ends. The CDR3 covers 13 residues. This CDR3 is CASSVLGGTEAFF. The CDR3 coding sequence is TGTGCCAGCAGTGTATTAGGAGGGACTGAAGCTTTCTTT.

Notes on this clonotype: With a much larger clone just one base away, this may be a read error. In DNA, the CDR3 is TGTGCCAGCAGCGCCCTGTTCCGCACAGGGGGCACCACTAAAGCTTTCTTT. Residues: CASSALFRTGGTTKAFF. The chain employs TRBV4-2 and TRBJ1-1; 9 positions agree with TRBD1. This CDR3 comprises 17 residues. The germline V gene has CDR1 LGHNA and CDR2 YNFKEQ.

This clonotype was picked up a small number of times. The J gene is TRBJ2-4, the V gene TRBV4-2; maybe TRBD1 (6 bases). There are 19 residues in the CDR3. Trimming shortened V by 1 base and J by 1 base, and 20 bases separated the two germline ends. Germline CDR1 reads LGHNA; CDR2 reads YNFKEQ. Here the CDR3 reads CASSQAVQVGAMAKNIQYF. The CDR3 DNA reads as TGTGCCAGCAGCCAAGCGGTACAGGTGGGGGCAATGGCCAAAAACATTCAGTACTTC.

This clonotype was recorded many times. The V call is TRBV6-6, the J call TRBJ1-5, with 10 positions matching TRBD1. CDR1 is MNHNY and CDR2 is SVGAGI in the germline V gene (reference sequence). The trim removed 6 bases at V and 7 bases at J, leaving 9 bases unmatched. This CDR3 region has 15 residues. In DNA form, the CDR3 reads TGTGCCAGCAGCTCCAGACAGGGGGCAAGGCAGCCCCAGCATTTT. Protein sequence: CASSSRQGARQPQHF.

The V call is TRBV6-5, the J call TRBJ1-6; D remains unclear. The CDR3 contains 16 residues. The germline V gene encodes CDR1 MNHEY and CDR2 SVGAGI. Deletions cut 6 bases from V and 3 bases from J, with 15 bases between. CDR3 sequence: CASSRNVRDYNSPLHF. The CDR3 DNA sequence: TGTGCCAGCAGCCGGAACGTAAGGGACTATAATTCACCCCTCCACTTT.

The gene calls are TRBV12-3 or TRBV12-4 and TRBJ1-1; no definite D call. The CDR3 has 15 amino acids. Trimming removed 7 bases at V and 2 bases at J, with 17 bases between. The CDR3 nucleotides are TGTGCCAGCATCCCCCGCGACGCAGTAAACACTGAAGCTTTCTTT. Translating gives CASIPRDAVNTEAFF.